These 15 T cell receptor beta chains were all obtained from the same sample, sequenced in a study of tissue T cells after allogeneic stem cell transplantation. Data came from immunoSEQ multiplex PCR; TCRdb stores just in-frame clones and leaves some out. The sample records some 3,000 clones, around 42% being singletons. Time point indicated: mouse harvest day 14 after allogeneic transplant. Mouse grafts combined 10^7 T-cell-depleted bone marrow cells with 10^6 splenic CD5+ T cells. Material: gut tissue. The receptors stem from a female BALB/c mouse given C57BL/6 T cells with graft-versus-host disease after an allogeneic hematopoietic cell transplant.

This clone is categorized as medium-sized. Germline and genes: mouse. The missing CDR3 end, 1 residue past where the read stops, is filled in from the germline J gene. The chain carries TRBV3 and TRBJ1-3, with TRBD1 matching 8 bases. The trim removed 4 bases at V and 1 base at J, leaving 0 bases unmatched. The CDR3 extends over 14 amino acids. Germline values: CDR1 SNHLY, CDR2 FYNGKV (reference sequence). CDR3 in amino acids: CASSWTGSGNTLYF. Partial CDR3 DNA: TGTGCCAGCAGCTGGACAGGGTCTGGAAATACGCTCTAT.

This clone occurred a few times. The listed genes are named as in mouse. The read finishes 1 residue shy of the CDR3 end, and the germline J gene is used to complete it. V gene TRBV12-2 combines with J gene TRBJ2-7, with TRBD2 matching over 8 bases. Germline loops: CDR1 SGHLS, CDR2 HYDKME. The V gene end was trimmed by 4 bases and the J gene end by 3 bases; junction bases not matched to a gene: 4. The CDR3 is 13 residues long. CDR3 in amino acids: CASSPWGGYEQYF. The sequenced part of the CDR3 DNA is TGTGCCAGCTCCCCTTGGGGGGGCTATGAACAGTAC.

In this sample, this clone turned up a few times. Mouse gene names and germline throughout. The read ends 1 residue before the CDR3 terminus; that terminus is restored from the germline J gene. The chain links TRBV3 to TRBJ2-2, with TRBD1 identical over 9 bases. CDR3 length: 16 amino acids. Germline assignment: CDR1 SNHLY and CDR2 FYNGKV (reference sequence). After removal of 4 bases from V and 1 base from J, the junction contained 4 bases not matched to a gene. The DNA read from the CDR3 is TGTGCCAGCAGCTCATGGGGACAGGGAAACACCGGGCAGCTCTAC. Translated, it gives CASSSWGQGNTGQLY. In full, the CDR3 reads CASSSWGQGNTGQLYF.

This clone is large in the sample. Gene names follow the mouse nomenclature. Coverage ceases 1 residue before the CDR3 finishes, and the germline J gene fills in the end. This rearrangement joins TRBV5 to TRBJ2-7; TRBD2 might be the D (6 bases). CDR3 length: 13 residues. From germline, CDR1 is LGHNA and CDR2 YNLKQL (reference sequence). V lost 4 bases to trimming and J lost 6 bases, with 13 bases between them. Here the CDR3 reads CASSPQTGFEQYF. The part of the CDR3 DNA that was read is TGTGCCAGCAGCCCTCAGACTGGCTTTGAACAGTAC.

As for this clone: Gene names follow the mouse nomenclature. The observed sequence ends 1 residue before the CDR3 terminus, with the missing tail filled in from the germline J gene. J is TRBJ2-1 and V is TRBV16, with TRBD2 identical over 8 bases. Germline trimming cut 8 bases from V and 0 bases from J; bases unmatched to any gene: 6. The CDR3 sequence is 15 residues long. Germline CDR1 is SGHSA and CDR2 is FRNQAP. The part of the CDR3 DNA that was read is TGTGCAAGCTTGGGGGGGGGCCATAACTATGCTGAGCAGTTC. This encodes CASLGGGHNYAEQF. The whole CDR3 sequence reads CASLGGGHNYAEQFF.

Worth noting for this clone: Gene names denote mouse genes. The read halts 1 residue ahead of the CDR3 end, with the missing end drawn from the germline J gene. The chain couples TRBV31 to TRBJ1-2; D is unclear. Per germline, CDR1 GKSSPN and CDR2 SITVG. This CDR3 contains 14 residues. Trimming removed 2 bases from V and 3 bases from J, with 13 bases in between. CDR3 bases read: TGTGCCTGGAGTTCCCGAAGGGATGACTCCGACTACACC. Translating it yields CAWSSRRDDSDYT. The CDR3 as a whole reads CAWSSRRDDSDYTF.

This clone was picked up a small number of times. Germline and genes: mouse. The observed sequence ends 1 residue before the CDR3 terminus, with the missing tail filled in from the germline J gene. The chain joins TRBV26 to TRBJ1-2; a possible D gene is TRBD1 (5 bases). Trimming cost V 2 bases and J 3 bases, with 7 bases left between them. Germline V gene data show CDR1 as KGHPV and CDR2 as FQNQEV (reference sequence). The CDR3 consists of 13 residues. The CDR3: CASSLRGDSDYTF. Incomplete CDR3 DNA: TGTGCCAGCAGTCTGAGGGGCGACTCCGACTACACC.

Concerning this clone itself: Mouse germline and gene names are used. The CDR3 bases that were read are TGTGCAAGCAGCTTAGCTAACCAAGACACCCAGTAC. It specifies CASSLANQDTQY. The full-length CDR3 reads as CASSLANQDTQYF. This chain links TRBV16 with TRBJ2-5; no reliable D call. The sequenced fragment ends 1 residue before the CDR3 boundary, so the rest is inferred from the germline J gene. This CDR3 region has 13 residues. Germline V gene lookup returns CDR1 SGHSA and CDR2 FRNQAP. V lost 1 base and J lost 0, with 2 bases in between.

In the case of this clone: Mouse germline and gene names are used. The observed sequence ends 1 residue before the CDR3 terminus, with the missing tail filled in from the germline J gene. Other DNA sequences in this specimen translate into the identical CDR3. J is TRBJ2-7 and V is TRBV26; TRBD2 matches at 10 bases. CDR1 KGHPV and CDR2 FQNQEV come from the germline V gene (reference sequence). The CDR3 totals 13 residues. The J segment lost 3 bases and the V segment lost 6 bases, leaving 2 bases of the junction unmatched. The CDR3 is CASSRDWGYEQYF. The covered CDR3 bases are TGTGCCAGCAGCCGGGACTGGGGCTATGAACAGTAC.

A remark on this clone: Genes and germline are mouse. The sequence runs out 1 residue before the end of the CDR3; the remainder is reconstructed from the germline J gene. The chain uses TRBV31 and TRBJ2-3, with TRBD2 matching over 9 bases. This CDR3 is built from 15 residues. J gave up 3 bases and V 0 bases, and 4 bases lay outside the gene matches. Germline CDR1 and CDR2: GKSSPN and SITVG. The CDR3 bases that were read are TGTGCCTGGAGTCTAGGCTGGGGGGGAGCAGAAACGCTGTAT. Translating gives CAWSLGWGGAETLY. The complete CDR3 sequence is CAWSLGWGGAETLYF. Complete variable domain (other parts from reference TRBV31 and TRBJ2-3): AQTIHQWPVAEIKAVGSPLSLGCTIKGKSSPNLYWYWQATGGTLQQLFYSITVGQVESVVQLNLSASRPKDDQFILSTEKLLLSHSGFYLCAWSLGWGGAETLYFGSGTRLTVL.

Turning to this clone: These gene names are mouse names. The read finishes 1 residue shy of the CDR3 end, and the germline J gene is used to complete it. This chain joins TRBV19 and TRBJ2-7; the D gene could be TRBD1 or TRBD2 (5 bases each). Trimming took off 1 base at V and 0 bases at J, with 8 bases between the two ends. The CDR3 loop spans 14 amino acids. Germline V gene sequence: CDR1 FNHDT, CDR2 SITEND (reference sequence). The CDR3: CASSIRGSSYEQYF. The covered CDR3 bases are TGTGCCAGCAGTATACGGGGGAGCTCCTATGAACAGTAC. Complete variable domain (other parts from reference TRBV19 and TRBJ2-7): GGIITQTPKFLIGQEGQKLTLKCQQNFNHDTMYWYRQDSGKGLRLIYYSITENDLQKGDLSEGYDASREKKSSFSLTVTSAQKNEMAVFLCASSIRGSSYEQYFGPGTRLTVL.

As for this clone: The listed genes are named as in mouse. Read coverage stops 1 residue before the CDR3 terminus; the germline J gene supplies the remainder. The chain joins TRBV20 to TRBJ2-5; perhaps TRBD1 as D (5 bases). The germline V gene has CDR1 GFQATS and CDR2 STVNSAI. The CDR3 runs 13 residues. The V end lost 0 bases, the J end lost 5 bases, and 9 bases lay between the germline ends. The CDR3 protein is CGAREAGRDTQYF. The part of the CDR3 DNA that was read is TGTGGTGCTAGGGAGGCAGGGAGAGACACCCAGTAC.

About this clone: The genes and germline here are from mouse. With the read ending 1 residue before the CDR3 end, the germline J gene is used to fill in that end. The chain carries TRBV3 and TRBJ1-1; 7 nucleotides line up with TRBD1. J lost 4 bases, V lost 0 bases, and 2 bases had no gene match. The CDR3 totals 14 residues. CDR1 and CDR2 from the germline V gene are SNHLY and FYNGKV (reference sequence). CDR3 sequence reads: CASSLARGGTEVFF. Incomplete CDR3 DNA: TGTGCCAGCAGCTTAGCCAGGGGGGGCACAGAAGTCTTC.

Points on this clone: Each gene name is a mouse one. The sequenced fragment ends 1 residue before the CDR3 boundary, so the rest is inferred from the germline J gene. This chain links TRBV19 with TRBJ1-2, with D maybe TRBD1 (5 bases). V lost 5 bases and J lost 6, with 8 bases in between. CDR1 and CDR2 (germline): FNHDT, SITEND (reference sequence). The CDR3 runs 11 residues. The CDR3: CASRGGADYTF. The CDR3 DNA, read in part, is TGTGCCAGCAGGGGGGGGGCCGACTACACC.

Concerning this clone: The gene names given are mouse names. The read comes to an end 1 residue before the CDR3 does, leaving the germline J gene to fill in the end. The V gene is TRBV24, the J gene TRBJ1-4; a possible D gene is TRBD1 (6 bases). Germline loops: CDR1 KGHTA, CDR2 FRNEEI. CDR3 length: 13 residues. Trimming stripped 9 bases from V and 4 bases from J, with 12 bases between. CDR3 in amino acids: CARHRDNNERLFF. The covered CDR3 bases are TGTGCCAGGCACCGGGACAACAACGAAAGATTATTT.